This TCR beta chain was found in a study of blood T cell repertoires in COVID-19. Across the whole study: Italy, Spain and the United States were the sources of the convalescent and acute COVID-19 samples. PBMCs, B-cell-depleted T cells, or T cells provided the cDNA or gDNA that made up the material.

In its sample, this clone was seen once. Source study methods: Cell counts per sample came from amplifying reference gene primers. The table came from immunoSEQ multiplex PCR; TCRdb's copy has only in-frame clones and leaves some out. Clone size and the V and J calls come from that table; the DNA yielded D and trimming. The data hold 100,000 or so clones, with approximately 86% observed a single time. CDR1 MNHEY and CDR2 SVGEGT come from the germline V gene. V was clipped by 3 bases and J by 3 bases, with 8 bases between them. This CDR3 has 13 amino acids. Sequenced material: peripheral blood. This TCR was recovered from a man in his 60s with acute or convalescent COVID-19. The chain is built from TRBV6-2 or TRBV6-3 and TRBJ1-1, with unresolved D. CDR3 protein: CASSYGLDTEAFF. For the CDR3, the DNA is TGTGCCAGCAGTTATGGACTGGACACTGAAGCTTTCTTT.